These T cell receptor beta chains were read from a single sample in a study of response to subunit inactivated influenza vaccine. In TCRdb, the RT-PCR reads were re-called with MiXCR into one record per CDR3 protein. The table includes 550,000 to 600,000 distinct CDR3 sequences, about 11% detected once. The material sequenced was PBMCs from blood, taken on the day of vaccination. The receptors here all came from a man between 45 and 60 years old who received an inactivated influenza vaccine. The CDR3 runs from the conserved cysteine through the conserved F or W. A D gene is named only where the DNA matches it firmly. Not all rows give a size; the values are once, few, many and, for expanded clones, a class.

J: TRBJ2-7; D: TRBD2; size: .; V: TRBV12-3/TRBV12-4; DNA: TGTGCCAGCAGTGTAGCGGGAGTAGGGGAGCAGTACTTC; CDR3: CASSVAGVGEQYF
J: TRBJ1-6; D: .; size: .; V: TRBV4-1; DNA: TGCGCCAGCAGCCAAGGGCATGCTTTTCGGTTAAATAATTCACCCCTCCACTTT; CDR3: CASSQGHAFRLNNSPLHF
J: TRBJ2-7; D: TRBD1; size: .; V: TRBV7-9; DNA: TGTGCCAGCAGCCCCTATGGACAGGGGCGTTCCTACGAGCAGTACTTC; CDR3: CASSPYGQGRSYEQYF
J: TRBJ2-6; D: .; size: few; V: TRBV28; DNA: TGTGCCACCCTTGGTCGGGACACGGAACTTGCTGGGGCCAACGTCCTGACTTTC; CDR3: CATLGRDTELAGANVLTF
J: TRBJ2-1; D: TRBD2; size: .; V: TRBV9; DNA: TGTGCCAGCAGCCGTGCCGGGACTAGCAACAATGAGCAGTTCTTC; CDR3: CASSRAGTSNNEQFF
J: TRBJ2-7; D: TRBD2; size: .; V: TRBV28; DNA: TGTGCCAGCAGGTTGAGGGGACTAGGAGTCCACGAGCAGTACTTC; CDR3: CASRLRGLGVHEQYF
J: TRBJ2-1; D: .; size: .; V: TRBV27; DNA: TGTGCCAGCAGTTTAATAGCCCACGGAGGTGCGGGTGAGCAGTTCTTC; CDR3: CASSLIAHGGAGEQFF
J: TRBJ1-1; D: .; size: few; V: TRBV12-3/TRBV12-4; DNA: TGTGCCAGCAGTTTGGGGGGCCACACTGAAGCTTTCTTT; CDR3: CASSLGGHTEAFF
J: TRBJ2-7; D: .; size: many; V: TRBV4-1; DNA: TGCGCCAGCAGCCAAGAACTGGCAGGAACCTCCTACGAGCAGTACTTC; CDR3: CASSQELAGTSYEQYF
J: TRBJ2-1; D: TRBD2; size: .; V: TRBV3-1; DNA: TGTGCCAGCAGCCAAGGGATTCAATTTGCGGGAGGGGGCAATGAGCAGTTCTTC; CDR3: CASSQGIQFAGGGNEQFF
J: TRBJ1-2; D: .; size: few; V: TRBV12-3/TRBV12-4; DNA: TGTGCCAGCAGTTTAGATAAGGCGATCTACACCTTC; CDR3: CASSLDKAIYTF
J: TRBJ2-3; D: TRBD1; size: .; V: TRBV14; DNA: TGTGCCAGCAGCTACCGGGACAGAGTACCAGATACGCAGTATTTT; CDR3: CASSYRDRVPDTQYF
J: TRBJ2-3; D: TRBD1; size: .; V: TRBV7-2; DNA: TGTGCCAGCAGCTTAGTAGGGACAGGGGTTAGCACAGATACGCAGTATTTT; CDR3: CASSLVGTGVSTDTQYF
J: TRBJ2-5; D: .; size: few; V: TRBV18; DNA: TGTGCCAGCTCACCACCGAATGGCGGGACCCAGTACTTC; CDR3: CASSPPNGGTQYF
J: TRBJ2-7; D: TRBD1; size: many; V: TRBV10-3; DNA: TGTGCCATCAGTGAGCAGCGGCGGTCGGGACAGGGAGGATACGAGCAGTACTTC; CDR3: CAISEQRRSGQGGYEQYF
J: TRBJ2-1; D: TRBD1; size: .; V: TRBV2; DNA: TGTGCCAGCAGTTCCCCCGGGACAGGGACACCTCGCTCCTACAATGAGCAGTTCTTC; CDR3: CASSSPGTGTPRSYNEQFF
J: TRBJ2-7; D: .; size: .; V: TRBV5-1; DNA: TGCGCCAGCAGTCTGGGGGATACGAGCTCCTACGAGCAGTACTTC; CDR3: CASSLGDTSSYEQYF
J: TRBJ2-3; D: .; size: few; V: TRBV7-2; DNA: TGTGCCAGCAGCGGAGACGGGCCCGGTACGCAGTATTTT; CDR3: CASSGDGPGTQYF
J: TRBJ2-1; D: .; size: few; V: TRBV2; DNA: TGTGCCAGCCTCCTAGTGGATTCCTACAATGAGCAGTTCTTC; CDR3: CASLLVDSYNEQFF
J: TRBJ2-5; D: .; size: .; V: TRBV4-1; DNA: TGCGCCAGCAGCCAAGTTTTGGTGGAGACCCAGTACTTC; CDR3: CASSQVLVETQYF
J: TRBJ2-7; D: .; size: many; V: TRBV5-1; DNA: TGCGCCAGCAGCTCGGACCCTTCCAGCTCCTACGAGCAGTACTTC; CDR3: CASSSDPSSSYEQYF
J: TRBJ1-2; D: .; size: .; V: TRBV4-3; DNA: TGCGCCAGCAGCCAGTCGAGGAGGGACTATGGCTACACCTTC; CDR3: CASSQSRRDYGYTF
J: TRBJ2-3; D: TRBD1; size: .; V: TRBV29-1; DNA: TGCAGCGTTGAGATGGACAGGGTGGGAGATACGCAGTATTTT; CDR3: CSVEMDRVGDTQYF
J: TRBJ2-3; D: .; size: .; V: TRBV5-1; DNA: TGCGCCAGCAGCCGTCTCCCCACAGATACGCAGTATTTT; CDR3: CASSRLPTDTQYF
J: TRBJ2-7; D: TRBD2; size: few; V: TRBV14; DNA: TGTGCCAGCAGCCCAACAGCGGGAGAGCAGTACTTC; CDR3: CASSPTAGEQYF
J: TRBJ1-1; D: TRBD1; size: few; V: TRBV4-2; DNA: TGTGCCAGCAGCCAAATGGACAGGGGCACTGAAGCTTTCTTT; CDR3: CASSQMDRGTEAFF
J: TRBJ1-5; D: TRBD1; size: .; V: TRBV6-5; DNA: TGTGCCAGCAGTTCCGGACAGGGTGGAAGTCAGCCCCAGCATTTT; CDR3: CASSSGQGGSQPQHF
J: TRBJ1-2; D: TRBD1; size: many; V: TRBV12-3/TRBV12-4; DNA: TGCGCCAGCAGCTTGGGACAGAACTATGGCTACACCTTC; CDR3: CASSLGQNYGYTF
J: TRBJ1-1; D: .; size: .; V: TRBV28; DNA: TGTGCCAGCACCATCCCCCCGAACACTGAAGCTTTCTTT; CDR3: CASTIPPNTEAFF
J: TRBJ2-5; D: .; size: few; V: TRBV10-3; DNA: TGTGCCATCAGTGAGTACCTAGCGGAGACCCAGTACTTC; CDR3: CAISEYLAETQYF
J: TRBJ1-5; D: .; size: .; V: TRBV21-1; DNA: TGTGCCAGCAGTAGGGCCGCAGCGACGTTCAATCAGCCCCAGCATTTT; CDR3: CASSRAAATFNQPQHF
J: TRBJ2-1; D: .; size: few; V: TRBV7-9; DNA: TGTGCCAGCAGTTTTGGAGGGGGGGACAATGAGCAGTTCTTC; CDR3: CASSFGGGDNEQFF
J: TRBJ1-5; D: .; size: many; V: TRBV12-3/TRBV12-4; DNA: TGTGCCAGCAGTTCCGACCACGCGGCGGGCAATCAGCCCCAGCATTTT; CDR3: CASSSDHAAGNQPQHF
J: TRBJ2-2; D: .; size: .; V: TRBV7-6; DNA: TGTGCCAGCAGCTTTGGACTGGACACCGGGGAGCTGTTTTTT; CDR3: CASSFGLDTGELFF
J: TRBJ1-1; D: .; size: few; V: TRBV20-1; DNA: TGCAGTGCTAGCCCTCCCCAGGGCCCTGGACGCACTGAAGCTTTCTTT; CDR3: CSASPPQGPGRTEAFF
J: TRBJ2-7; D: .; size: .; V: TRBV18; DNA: TGTGCCAGCTCACTTGACAGAAATTCCTACGAGCAGTACTTC; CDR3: CASSLDRNSYEQYF
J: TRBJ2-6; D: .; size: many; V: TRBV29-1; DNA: TGCAGCGTGAGGGAAGCATTGGCCAACGTCCTGACTTTC; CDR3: CSVREALANVLTF
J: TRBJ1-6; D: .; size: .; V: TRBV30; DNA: TGTGCCTGGAGCAGTTTTTCGGTCCTCCACTTT; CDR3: CAWSSFSVLHF
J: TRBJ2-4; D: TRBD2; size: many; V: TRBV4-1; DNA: TGCGCCAGCAGCCATCCCTGGGACCTAGCGGGGGGAGCCAAAAACATTCAGTACTTC; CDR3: CASSHPWDLAGGAKNIQYF
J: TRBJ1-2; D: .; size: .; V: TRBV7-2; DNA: TGTGCCAGCAGCTTTATTGGGGTATACTATGGCTACACCTTC; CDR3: CASSFIGVYYGYTF
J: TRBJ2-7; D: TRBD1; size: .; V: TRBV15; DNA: TGTGCCACCAGCCGGGGACAGGAGGTCTACGAGCAGTACTTC; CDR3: CATSRGQEVYEQYF
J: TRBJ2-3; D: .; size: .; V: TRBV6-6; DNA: TGTGCCAGCAGACCCCGTGGCACAGATACGCAGTATTTT; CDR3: CASRPRGTDTQYF
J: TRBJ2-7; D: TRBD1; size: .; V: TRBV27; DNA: TGTGCCAGCAGTCTCCTTGGACAGGGGCGCCACGAGCAGTACTTC; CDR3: CASSLLGQGRHEQYF
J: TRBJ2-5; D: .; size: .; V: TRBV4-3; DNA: TGCGCCAGCAGCCAAGAAGGCCAGAGGGGAGAGACCCAGTACTTC; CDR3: CASSQEGQRGETQYF
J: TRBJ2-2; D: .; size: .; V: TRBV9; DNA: TGTGCCAGCAGCGTAGACCCGGGGGCAGCCGGGGAGCTGTTTTTT; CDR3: CASSVDPGAAGELFF
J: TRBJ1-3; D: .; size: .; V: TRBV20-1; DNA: TGCAGTGCTAGTTTCTCAGACTCTGGAAACACCATATATTTT; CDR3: CSASFSDSGNTIYF
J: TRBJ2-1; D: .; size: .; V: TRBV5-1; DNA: TGCGCCAGCAGCTTGGAGGCGGGGAAGGATGAGCAGTTCTTC; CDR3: CASSLEAGKDEQFF
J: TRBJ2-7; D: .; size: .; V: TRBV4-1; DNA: TGCGCCAGCAGCGTATATGCGGGCAGCTCCTACGAGCAGTACTTC; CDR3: CASSVYAGSSYEQYF
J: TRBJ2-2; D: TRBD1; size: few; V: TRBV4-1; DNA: TGCGCCAGCAGCCCGTATACAGGGGCGGACACCGGGGAGCTGTTTTTT; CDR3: CASSPYTGADTGELFF
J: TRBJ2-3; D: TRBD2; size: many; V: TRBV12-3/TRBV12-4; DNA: TGTGCCAGCAGTTTATCAGCGGGGTACACAGATACGCAGTATTTT; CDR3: CASSLSAGYTDTQYF
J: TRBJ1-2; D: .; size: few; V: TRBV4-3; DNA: TGCGCCAGCAGCCAAGATAACTCGGACAACCTCTATGGCTACACCTTC; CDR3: CASSQDNSDNLYGYTF
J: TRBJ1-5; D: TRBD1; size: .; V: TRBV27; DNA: TGTGCCAGCAGGAAGACAGGGGGCGACGTTTTCCCCCAGCATTTT; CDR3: CASRKTGGDVFPQHF
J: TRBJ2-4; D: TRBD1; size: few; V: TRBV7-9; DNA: TGTGCCAGCAGCTTGGGACAGGGGGCGAACATTCAGTACTTC; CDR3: CASSLGQGANIQYF